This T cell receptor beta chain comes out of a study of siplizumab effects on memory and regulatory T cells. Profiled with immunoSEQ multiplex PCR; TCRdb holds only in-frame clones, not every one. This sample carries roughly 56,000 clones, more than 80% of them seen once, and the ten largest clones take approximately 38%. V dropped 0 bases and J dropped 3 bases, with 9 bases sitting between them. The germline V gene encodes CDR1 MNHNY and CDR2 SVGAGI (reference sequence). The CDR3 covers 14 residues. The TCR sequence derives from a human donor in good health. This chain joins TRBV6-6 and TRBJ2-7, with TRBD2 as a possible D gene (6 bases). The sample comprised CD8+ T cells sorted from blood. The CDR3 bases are TGTGCCAGCAGTTACTCCATGGGAGGCTACGAGCAGTACTTC. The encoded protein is CASSYSMGGYEQYF.